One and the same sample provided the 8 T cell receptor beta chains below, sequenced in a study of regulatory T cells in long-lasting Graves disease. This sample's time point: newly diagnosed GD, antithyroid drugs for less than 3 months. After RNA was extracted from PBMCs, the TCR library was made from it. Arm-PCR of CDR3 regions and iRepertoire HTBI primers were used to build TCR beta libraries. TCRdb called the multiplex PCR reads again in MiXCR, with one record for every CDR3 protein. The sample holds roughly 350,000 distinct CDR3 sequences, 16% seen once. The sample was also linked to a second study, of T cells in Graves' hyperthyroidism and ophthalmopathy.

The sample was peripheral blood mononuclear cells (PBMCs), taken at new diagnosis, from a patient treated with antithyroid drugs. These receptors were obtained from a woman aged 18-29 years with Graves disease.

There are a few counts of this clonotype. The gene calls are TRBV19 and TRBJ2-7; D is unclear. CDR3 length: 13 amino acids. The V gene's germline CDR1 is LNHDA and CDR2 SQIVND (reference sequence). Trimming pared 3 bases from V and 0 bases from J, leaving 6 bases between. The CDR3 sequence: CASSIRVSYEQYF. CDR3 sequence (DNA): TGTGCCAGTAGTATCCGGGTCTCCTACGAGCAGTACTTC.

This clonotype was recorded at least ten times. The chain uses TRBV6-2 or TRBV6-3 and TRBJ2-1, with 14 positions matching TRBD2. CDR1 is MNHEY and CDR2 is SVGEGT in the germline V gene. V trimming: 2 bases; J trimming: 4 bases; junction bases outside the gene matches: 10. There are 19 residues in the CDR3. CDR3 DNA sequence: TGTGCCAGCAGTTACCTTCTAACCGGGACTAGCGGGGGATACAATGAGCAGTTCTTC. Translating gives CASSYLLTGTSGGYNEQFF.

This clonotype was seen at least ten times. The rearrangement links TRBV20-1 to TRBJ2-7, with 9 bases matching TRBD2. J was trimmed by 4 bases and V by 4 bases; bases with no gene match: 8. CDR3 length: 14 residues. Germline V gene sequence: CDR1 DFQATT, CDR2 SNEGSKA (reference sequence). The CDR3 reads CSATPSGVSYEQYF. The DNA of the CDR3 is TGCAGTGCTACCCCTAGCGGGGTTTCGTACGAGCAGTACTTC.

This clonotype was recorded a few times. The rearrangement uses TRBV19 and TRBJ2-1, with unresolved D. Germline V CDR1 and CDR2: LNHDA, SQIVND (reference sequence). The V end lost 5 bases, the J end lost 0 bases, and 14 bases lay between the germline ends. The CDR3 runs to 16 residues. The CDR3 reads CASSVGYASSYNEQFF. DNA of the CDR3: TGTGCCAGTAGTGTTGGATACGCCAGCTCCTACAATGAGCAGTTCTTC. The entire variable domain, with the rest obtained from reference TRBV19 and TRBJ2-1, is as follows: DGGITQSPKYLFRKEGQNVTLSCEQNLNHDAMYWYRQDPGQGLRLIYYSQIVNDFQKGDIAEGYSVSREKKESFPLTVTSAQKNPTAFYLCASSVGYASSYNEQFFGPGTRLTVL.

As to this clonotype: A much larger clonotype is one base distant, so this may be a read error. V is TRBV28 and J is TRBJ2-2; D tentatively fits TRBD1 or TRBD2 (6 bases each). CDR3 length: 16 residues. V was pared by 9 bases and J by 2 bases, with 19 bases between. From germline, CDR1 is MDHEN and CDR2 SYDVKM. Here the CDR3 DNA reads TGTGCCAGGAGCCCTCCGAGGGGGGCAAACACCGGGGAGCTGTTTTTT. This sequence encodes CARSPPRGANTGELFF. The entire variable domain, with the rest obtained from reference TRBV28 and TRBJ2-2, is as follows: DVKVTQSSRYLVKRTGEKVFLECVQDMDHENMFWYRQDPGLGLRLIYFSYDVKMKEKGDIPEGYSVSREKKERFSLILESASTNQTSMYLCARSPPRGANTGELFFGEGSRLTVL.

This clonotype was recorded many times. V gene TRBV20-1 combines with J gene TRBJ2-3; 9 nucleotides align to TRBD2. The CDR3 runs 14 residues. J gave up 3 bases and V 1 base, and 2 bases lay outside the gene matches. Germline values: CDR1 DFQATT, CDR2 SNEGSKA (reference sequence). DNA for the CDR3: TGCAGTGCTAGAGGTAGCGGGGGTACAGATACGCAGTATTTT. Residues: CSARGSGGTDTQYF.

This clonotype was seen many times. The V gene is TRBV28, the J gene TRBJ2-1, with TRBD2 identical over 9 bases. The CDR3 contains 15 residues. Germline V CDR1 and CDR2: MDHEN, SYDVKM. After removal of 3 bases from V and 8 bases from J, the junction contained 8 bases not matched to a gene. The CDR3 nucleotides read TGTGCCAGCAGTTTCGTCGAGCGGGGGGACGATGAGCAGTTCTTC. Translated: CASSFVERGDDEQFF.

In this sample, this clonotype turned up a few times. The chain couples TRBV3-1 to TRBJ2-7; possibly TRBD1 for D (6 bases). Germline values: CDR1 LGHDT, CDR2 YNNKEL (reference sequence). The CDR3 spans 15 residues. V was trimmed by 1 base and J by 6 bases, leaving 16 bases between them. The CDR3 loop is CASSQAGQGMGEQYF. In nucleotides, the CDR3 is TGTGCCAGCAGCCAAGCAGGGCAGGGGATGGGCGAGCAGTACTTC.